This TCR beta chain was found in a study of regulatory T cells in long-lasting Graves disease. The time point: newly diagnosed GD, antithyroid drugs for less than 3 months. Preparation of the TCR library used RNA extracted from PBMCs. Construction of the TCR beta libraries employed iRepertoire HTBI primers in conjunction with Arm-PCR of CDR3 regions. TCRdb independently ran MiXCR on the multiplex PCR reads; one entry per CDR3 protein. The sample carries fewer than 650,000 distinct CDR3 sequences, 15% to 20% recorded once. These data also featured in a second study, about T cells in Graves' hyperthyroidism and ophthalmopathy. According to that study: In the first-round RT-PCR of the TCR CDR3, the HTBI primer set was used.

The receptor was isolated from a woman in her twenties or thirties with Graves disease. The source was peripheral blood mononuclear cells (PBMCs), collected at new diagnosis, from a patient treated with antithyroid drugs.

CDR3 amino acids: CSARDSGQKPEQYF. CDR3 DNA: TGCAGTGCTAGAGATTCGGGACAAAAGCCCGAGCAGTACTTC. This chain connects TRBV20-1 to TRBJ2-7, with a possible D match to TRBD1 (6 bases). This CDR3 is 14 amino acids long. The V gene's germline CDR1 is DFQATT and CDR2 SNEGSKA (reference sequence). V was pared by 0 bases and J by 6 bases, with 15 bases between.